One TCR beta chain is described in this entry. Its antigen remains unknown. V was trimmed by 3 bases and J by 6 bases, leaving 15 bases between them. Germline V lookup: CDR1 MDHEN, CDR2 SYDVKM. The CDR3 runs to 15 residues. These data are taken from a study of T cell responses to AZD1222 COVID-19 vaccine. Whole-study results and caveats: Spike-specific TCRs gained breadth and depth after people received two AZD1222 doses. At 160-218 and 743-854, vaccine-associated CD4 TCRs were dominant, and they spanned spike. Only a handful of people who got AZD1222 tested seropositive at baseline.

Using immunoSEQ multiplex PCR, the repertoire was profiled, and TCRdb retains in-frame clones only, with some absent. The table shows 140,000 to 150,000 clones, with 91% occurring only once. J is TRBJ1-5 and V is TRBV28; D is unresolved. The sequencing here drew on peripheral blood, taken 28 days after the second dose of the MenACWY control vaccine. The TCR was taken from an adult who received the MenACWY meningococcal vaccine as a control. The CDR3 loop is CASSFSSVGSQPQHF. The CDR3 nucleotides are TGTGCCAGCAGTTTTAGTTCGGTGGGGAGTCAGCCCCAGCATTTT.